This TCR beta chain stems from a study of cytomegalovirus exposure and HLA in healthy donors (dated by TCRdb to the late 2010s). About the investigation overall: An earlier analysis of several hundred of the donors reported around 280 Gb of sequence data and around 110 million unique TCR beta sequences obtained from some 200 million T cells. The aim of the study was to test whether cataloging public T cell receptors could identify signatures of past pathogen exposure. Because of strong linkage in the cohort, 4 to 6 DR-DQ haplotypes were treated as single units for association and clustering. Both class I and class II loci were covered by HLA typing, at four-digit resolution. Among several hundred genotyped donors of the cohort, an average of approximately 240,000 unique TCR beta nucleotide sequences was sequenced per donor, of which about 18% were non-productive. Using immunosequencing, the study profiled T cell repertoires from 500 to 800 subjects and related those repertoires to cytomegalovirus serostatus. A separate validation cohort of 100 to 150 different subjects was used in addition to the 666-subject first cohort. Among the roughly 400 genotyped donors, around 81% belonged to the genetic ancestry cluster associated with self-reported Caucasian donors. A later genetic analysis took genome-wide SNP genotypes for 398 of the 666 donors and used that subset as a discovery cohort. Roughly 320 gigabases of sequencing data and approximately 92 million unique TCR sequences made up an early release that covered roughly 670 HLA-typed donors. Donor age, sex, ethnicity and CMV serostatus were compiled alongside the repertoire data. Rather than drawing on any new phenotypic data, the later analysis identified candidate immune exposures from TCR beta sequences and the way those sequences occurred across donors. To predict cytomegalovirus infection status, the study brought together high-throughput TCR immunosequencing, statistical association of individual TCRs with disease status, and machine learning. To study patterns of TCR occurrence, a later analysis re-analyzed previously published TCR beta repertoires from 650 to 750 donors and added high-resolution HLA genotyping. Every repertoire in the discovery cohort had been generated on one and the same sequencing platform. Typing coverage varied by locus: roughly 620-640 donors for A, B, C, DRB1 and DQB1; 500 to 550 for DQA1; around 610 for DPA1; roughly 450 for DPB1. An earlier analysis of nearly 600 of the donors applied high-throughput TCR beta sequencing to assess whether each TCR beta V gene segment acted as functional or pseudogenic.

The germline V gene gives CDR1 as SGHTA and CDR2 as FQGNSA. V drops 4 bases and J drops 5 bases, leaving 15 bases in between. Including cysteine and phenylalanine, the CDR3 has 15 amino acids. Kept here is only the CDR3 DNA, which spans 45 bases and is read in frame from base 1. The cohort comprised several hundred healthy bone marrow donors. At the time of sampling, all cohort members were nominally healthy, though unrecorded immune exposures were likely present. The donor was CMV seropositive and was included in the group of 250 to 350 seropositive cohort members. A peripheral blood sample was collected from each donor, and TCR beta sequencing was performed on peripheral blood mononuclear cells. Genomic DNA extraction from the blood cell samples was performed with the Qiagen DNeasy Blood Extraction Kit. Points the paper makes about the study in general: Because some donors lacked HLA typing at each locus, the association tests relied only on the typed subset. A few of the identified cytomegalovirus-associated TCR beta chains were confirmed in vitro to be specific for cytomegalovirus antigens. In a later analysis, HLA-associated TCR beta chains showed more clonal expansion and lower generation probabilities than non-associated chains that were equally common. A cluster of highly shared sequence variants was judged likely to be a technical artifact of the sequencing pipeline. Most CMV-associated TCR beta chains appeared to be HLA-restricted in a later analysis, and the HLA associations seemed to be driven largely by CMV exposure. CMV serostatus was the only immune exposure information available for the cohort. A later analysis associated 16,951 TCR beta sequences with specific HLA alleles at a false discovery rate of 0.05. This cohort had only TCR beta chains sequenced, and the lack of alpha or paired-chain data limited which features could be detected. About 15 rarely observed V segments, including chromosome 9 orphons, were excluded from the earlier analysis of several hundred of the donors because counts were too low. Across donors, most TCR sequences were observed very rarely, whereas some public TCRs were present in many individuals. In an earlier analysis of 587 of the donors, most TCR beta V segments appeared in productive rearrangements about 87% or about 30% of the time, broadly matching IMGT annotations. The classifier was reported to diagnose cytomegalovirus status with high specificity and sensitivity in both the original and validation cohorts. The study listed 150 to 200 TCR beta chains as associated with cytomegalovirus. A later genetic analysis associated a missense DCLRE1C variant with V-gene and J-gene trimming of TCR beta chains, and an independent cohort replicated the association. A further reported finding was that TCR beta sequences accurately predicted the HLA-A and HLA-B alleles for most subjects in the first cohort. In a later analysis, TCR association rates were found to vary across HLA loci, with the most associated TCRs seen for DRB1 alleles and the fewest for HLA-C alleles. The presence/absence analyses assumed that sequencing depth was roughly uniform across donors, and that assumption may not be true. According to a later analysis, parvovirus B19, influenza, CMV and Epstein-Barr virus appeared linked to several top co-occurrence clusters. It was suggested by the authors that the approach could potentially be generalized to other disease states and immunological phenotypes. Linkage disequilibrium might explain the correlated functional status among segregating V segments, but an unknown experimental factor could not be ruled out. According to a later genetic analysis, donors in an Asian-associated ancestry cluster had fewer N-insertions in productive TCRs than the approximately 690-donor mean. Because the 87-base-pair reads could not distinguish some IMGT-functional V segments, including TRBV6-2 and TRBV6-3, those segments were excluded. When HLA alleles, especially DR and DQ, strongly co-occurred, TCR associations were difficult to assign to individual alleles.

As regards this clone: Its antigen remains unidentified. Base-call qualities are not available, and no considerably larger clone is one nucleotide away.

Library construction relied on the immunoSEQ multiplex PCR assay. A mixture of 60 forward primers for TCR Vbeta segments and 13 reverse primers for TCR Jbeta segments was used in the multiplex PCR. Amplification of the CDR3 region of rearranged TCR beta genes was performed with a multiplex PCR assay on genomic DNA. The Illumina HiSeq System was used to sequence the amplified TCR beta libraries as 87-base-pair reads. Under the source paper's analysis protocol: A later analysis counted tens of millions of unique TCR beta chains across the 550 to 700 repertoires, and some 11 million of these chains were shared by at least two donors. Raw reads were error-corrected and collapsed into unique sequences with a nearest-neighbor algorithm that merged closely related sequences to remove PCR and sequencing errors. CDR3 sequences were aligned to IMGT reference sequences to assign V, D and J gene segments. For a sequence to be retained, a match of at least six nucleotides to both a V gene segment and a J gene segment was required. A rearrangement counted as productive if the CDR3 had no stop codons and remained in frame with V and J, and every other rearrangement counted as non-productive. Following IMGT convention, CDR3 was defined as the stretch from the second conserved V-encoded cysteine to the conserved J-encoded phenylalanine. The earlier analysis of about 590 of the donors excluded sequences that lacked an unambiguous match to a single V gene segment. In an earlier analysis of a few hundred of the donors, V segments were called functional above 56.7% productive rearrangements and were called segregating when the between-donor standard deviation exceeded 5%. A statistical classification framework was built to diagnose cytomegalovirus status from the catalog of TCR beta chain sequences. V and J gene assignment, in a later analysis, came from comparing TCR nucleotide sequences with IMGT/GENE-DB human TR gene sequences. A later analysis assigned CDR3 sequences and most-parsimonious VDJ recombination scenarios with the TCRdist pipeline. A later analysis defined each TCR beta chain by its CDR3 amino acid sequence plus V-gene family, and excluded reads lacking a unique V-gene family. To address suspected cross-contamination and a sequencing artifact, a later analysis removed around 590 highly shared, low-generation-probability nucleotide sequences. A later analysis calculated a clonal expansion index for each public chain from normalized within-repertoire ranks of inferred template counts. In a later analysis, generation probabilities were computed with a VDJ recombination model fitted to out-of-frame rearrangements, and the resulting probabilities were checked against IGoR. Hypergeometric tests were used in a later analysis to score TCR-TCR, TCR-HLA and TCR-CMV co-occurrence, with a repertoire-size bias correction applied to the TCR pairs. A later analysis estimated false discovery rates by permuting HLA or CMV assignments 20 times. In a later analysis, co-occurring TCRs were grouped using DBSCAN, with TCRdist sequence similarity added in when clustering inside HLA-allele-positive subsets. Co-occurrence clustering excluded repertoires with fewer than 30,000 or more than 120,000 public chains, plus five with anomalous nucleotide sharing. In TCRdb, the immuneACCESS table is reduced to in-frame sequences with V and J assigned. These tables do not hold every clone; where another copy was compared, an unresolved V gene accounts for under half, and the others remain unexplained. V, J and clone size were drawn from that table, and D and trimming were deduced from the DNA. This sample lists 110,000 or so clones; around 70% were detected once. The ten largest clones take up about 4% of the sample.

The chain is made from TRBV7-2 and TRBJ1-5; a tentative D match to TRBD1 spans 5 bases. This TCR derives from a middle-aged woman in good health and CMV-seropositive. Sequences were obtained from PBMCs. The DNA is as follows: TGTGCCAGCAGCTCCAGCTCGACGGGGGATCAGCCCCAGCATTTT. Its product reads: CASSSSSTGDQPQHF.